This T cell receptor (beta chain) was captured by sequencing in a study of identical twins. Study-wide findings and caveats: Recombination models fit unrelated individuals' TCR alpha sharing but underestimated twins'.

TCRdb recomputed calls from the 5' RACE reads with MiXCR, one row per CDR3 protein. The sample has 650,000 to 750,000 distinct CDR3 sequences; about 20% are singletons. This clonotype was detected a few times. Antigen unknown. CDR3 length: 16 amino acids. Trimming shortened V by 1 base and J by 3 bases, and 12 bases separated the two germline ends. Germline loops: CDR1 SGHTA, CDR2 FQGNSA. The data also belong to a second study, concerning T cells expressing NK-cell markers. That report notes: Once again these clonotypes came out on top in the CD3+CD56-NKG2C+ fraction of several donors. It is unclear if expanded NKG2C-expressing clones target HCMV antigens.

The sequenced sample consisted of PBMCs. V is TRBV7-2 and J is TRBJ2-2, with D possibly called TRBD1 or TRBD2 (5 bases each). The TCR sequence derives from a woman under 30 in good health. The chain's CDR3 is CASSLGGGRYTGELFF. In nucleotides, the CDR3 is TGTGCCAGCAGCTTAGGGGGCGGGCGTTACACCGGGGAGCTGTTTTTT.